This T cell receptor (beta chain) is from a study of cytomegalovirus exposure and HLA in healthy donors. In the PCR, 60 Vbeta and 13 Jbeta primers were used. Sequenced by immunoSEQ multiplex PCR; TCRdb stores in-frame clones only, minus some. This sample yields around 180,000 clones, of which around 82% are seen a single time; more than 5% belongs to the top ten. The CDR3 has 15 amino acids. Germline CDR1 and CDR2: MNHEY and SMNVEV (reference sequence). The V gene lost 2 bases and the J gene lost 1 base, with 11 bases spanning the gap. The sequence was collected from a man aged 40-49 years in good health and CMV-seronegative. This rearrangement joins TRBV27 to TRBJ1-2, with D perhaps matching TRBD1 (5 bases). Material: PBMCs. CDR3 residues: CASSLARADNYGYTF. DNA for the CDR3: TGTGCCAGCAGTTTAGCCAGGGCCGATAACTATGGCTACACCTTC.